This T cell receptor beta chain was captured by sequencing in a study of shared clonotypes between healthy human individuals. Study-level background: Each donor contributed plates that comprised three CD4 naive, three CD4 memory, two CD8 naive and one CD8 memory. Study-wide results and caveats: In a handful of donors, around 5.5% of naive CD4 clonotypes appeared in common.

Assay execution proceeded at the deep level. Assay used: immunoSEQ multiplex PCR; TCRdb lists only in-frame clones, some missing. This table holds roughly 1 million clones, 75% to 80% found once. A note on this clone: As yet, its antigen is unknown.

Each of the donors was a healthy adult who was HIV-negative and had not had a recent acute infection or vaccination. With 2 bases removed from V and 7 bases from J, the gap between germline ends came to 9 bases. Looked up from germline, CDR1 is SGHNT and CDR2 is YYREEE (reference sequence). The CDR3 sequence is 12 residues long. Sequencing was performed on memory CD4+ T cells from PBMCs. Subset noted: CD45RA-negative fraction. The V gene is TRBV5-4, the J gene TRBJ1-1, with D tentatively TRBD1 (5 bases). This clonotype was sampled from a man aged 18 to 29 in good health. Some clones in this sample may be carry-over from other donors' samples. The CDR3 sequence is CASSFSRDEAFF. CDR3 DNA sequence: TGTGCCAGCAGCTTTAGCAGGGATGAAGCTTTCTTT.